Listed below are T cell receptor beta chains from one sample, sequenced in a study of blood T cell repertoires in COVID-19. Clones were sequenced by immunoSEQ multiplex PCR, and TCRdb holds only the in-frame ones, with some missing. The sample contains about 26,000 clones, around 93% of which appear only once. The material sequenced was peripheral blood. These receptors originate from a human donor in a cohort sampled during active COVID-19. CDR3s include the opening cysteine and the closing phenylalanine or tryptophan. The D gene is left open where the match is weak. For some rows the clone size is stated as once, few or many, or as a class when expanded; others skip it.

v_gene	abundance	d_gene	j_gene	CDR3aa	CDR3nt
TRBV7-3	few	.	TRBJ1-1	CASRLDAGGVPTEAFF	TGTGCCAGCAGGTTGGATGCAGGCGGGGTCCCCACTGAAGCTTTCTTT
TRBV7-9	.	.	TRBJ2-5	CASSDTGYETQYF	TGTGCCAGCAGCGACACAGGGTATGAGACCCAGTACTTC
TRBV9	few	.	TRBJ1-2	CASSVFQSGPPVYGYTF	TGTGCCAGCAGCGTATTCCAGTCAGGGCCCCCTGTTTATGGCTACACCTTC
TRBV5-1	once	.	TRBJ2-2	CASSSPTQGTTGELFF	TGCGCCAGCAGCAGCCCAACTCAGGGTACGACCGGGGAGCTGTTTTTT
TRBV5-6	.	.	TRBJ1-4	CASSFTGSGEKLFF	TGTGCCAGCAGCTTTACAGGGTCTGGGGAAAAACTGTTTTTT
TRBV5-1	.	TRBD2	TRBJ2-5	CASSFELAGGLYQETQYF	TGCGCCAGCAGCTTTGAACTAGCGGGGGGCCTGTACCAAGAGACCCAGTACTTC
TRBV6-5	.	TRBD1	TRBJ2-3	CASIRQGPPDTQYF	TGTGCCAGCATCAGACAGGGGCCGCCAGATACGCAGTATTTT
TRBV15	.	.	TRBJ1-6	CATSRDRTSGSYSPLHF	TGTGCCACCAGCAGAGATCGGACCTCTGGGAGTTATTCACCCCTCCACTTT
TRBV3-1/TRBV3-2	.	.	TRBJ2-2	CASRSQGGGTGELFF	TGTGCCAGCAGGTCTCAGGGGGGTGGAACCGGGGAGCTGTTTTTT
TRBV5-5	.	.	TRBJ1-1	CASSLQGSNTEAFF	TGTGCCAGCAGCTTGCAGGGTTCGAACACTGAAGCTTTCTTT
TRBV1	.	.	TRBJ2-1	CTSSQEEGAGYNEQFF	TGCACCAGCAGCCAAGAGGAAGGGGCCGGGTACAATGAGCAGTTCTTC
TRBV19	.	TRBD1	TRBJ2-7	CASSLDRGYEQYF	TGTGCCAGTAGTTTGGACAGGGGTTACGAGCAGTACTTC
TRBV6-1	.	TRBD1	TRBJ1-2	CASSEGGGTGLRGYTF	TGTGCCAGCAGTGAAGGGGGAGGGACAGGGCTTCGAGGCTACACCTTC
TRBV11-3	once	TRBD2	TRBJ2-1	CASSLVIQGGGAHEQFF	TGTGCCAGCAGCTTAGTTATACAGGGCGGGGGGGCCCATGAGCAGTTCTTC
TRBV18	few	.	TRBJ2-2	CASSREQGAGELFF	TGTGCCAGCTCACGGGAACAGGGAGCCGGGGAGCTGTTTTTT